The source of this T cell receptor beta chain is a study of T cell responses to AZD1222 COVID-19 vaccine. On the study more broadly: The analysis combined second doses at about 4 or about 12 weeks.

Study results and caveats: Most donors were white British and more were female, and clonal diversity was possibly underestimated. None of the repertoires were sampled until the peak T cell response had passed.

The CDR3 has 16 residues. With 5 bases removed from V and 1 base from J, the gap between germline ends came to 16 bases. CDR1 and CDR2 (germline): SEHNR, FQNEAQ (reference sequence). Libraries were prepared by immunoSEQ multiplex PCR; TCRdb keeps only in-frame clonotypes and omits some of them. The table lists roughly 79,000 clones, around four fifths of them singletons. Of note for this clone: The antigen is undetermined.

The chain recombines TRBV7-9 with TRBJ2-3; D gene unclear. Sample: peripheral blood, taken on day 0 of AZD1222 vaccination. This TCR derives from an adult in good health. In DNA, the CDR3 is TGTGCCAGCAGCCCCTCGGCCGCTTGGGGCACAGATACGCAGTATTTT. Protein: CASSPSAAWGTDTQYF.